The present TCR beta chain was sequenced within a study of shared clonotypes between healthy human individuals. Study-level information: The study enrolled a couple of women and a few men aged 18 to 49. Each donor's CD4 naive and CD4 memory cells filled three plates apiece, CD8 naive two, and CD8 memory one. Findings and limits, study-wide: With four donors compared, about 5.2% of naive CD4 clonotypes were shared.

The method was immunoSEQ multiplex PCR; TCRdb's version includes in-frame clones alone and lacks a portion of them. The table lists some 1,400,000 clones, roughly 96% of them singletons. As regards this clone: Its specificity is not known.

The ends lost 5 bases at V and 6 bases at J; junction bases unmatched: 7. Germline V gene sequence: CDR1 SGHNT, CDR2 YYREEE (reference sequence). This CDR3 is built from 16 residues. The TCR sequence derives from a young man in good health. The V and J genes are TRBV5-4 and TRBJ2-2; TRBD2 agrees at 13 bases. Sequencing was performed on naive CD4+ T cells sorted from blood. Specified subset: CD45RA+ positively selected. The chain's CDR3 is CASRSGLAGVPGELFF. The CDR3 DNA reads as TGTGCCAGCAGATCTGGACTAGCGGGAGTGCCCGGGGAGCTGTTTTTT.